This TCR beta chain came from a study of OX40 agonist ivuxolimab in advanced cancers. Study context: Three patients, one with hepatocellular carcinoma and two with cutaneous melanoma, responded partially.

Whole-study findings and limits: Average numbers of expanded clones were greater in CD8+ T cells than in CD4+. Within 6 weeks, CD4+ and CD8+ blood T cells expanded clonally at 0.1 to 3.0 mg/kg.

The data were produced by immunoSEQ multiplex PCR, yet TCRdb's version contains in-frame clones alone and is incomplete. The table has 75,000 to 90,000 clones, over 85% seen once. Notes on this clone: Its cognate antigen is unknown.

The investigators sampled blood at baseline, at cycle 4 day 1, and at cycle 7 day 1. This clonotype was obtained from an adult with an advanced solid tumor such as melanoma, head and neck, liver or kidney cancer. The source was CD4+ or CD8+ T cells sorted from blood, collected in a trial of the OX40 agonist ivuxolimab.

The DNA of the CDR3 is TGTGCCAGCAGCAACTTCGGCTGGACAGTTGGGTGGCAGTTCTTC. This codes for CASSNFGWTVGWQFF. V and J are TRBV21-1 and TRBJ2-1; the DNA was not used to check the table's D call, TRBD1. TRBV21-1 is deemed a pseudogene. This CDR3 has 15 residues.